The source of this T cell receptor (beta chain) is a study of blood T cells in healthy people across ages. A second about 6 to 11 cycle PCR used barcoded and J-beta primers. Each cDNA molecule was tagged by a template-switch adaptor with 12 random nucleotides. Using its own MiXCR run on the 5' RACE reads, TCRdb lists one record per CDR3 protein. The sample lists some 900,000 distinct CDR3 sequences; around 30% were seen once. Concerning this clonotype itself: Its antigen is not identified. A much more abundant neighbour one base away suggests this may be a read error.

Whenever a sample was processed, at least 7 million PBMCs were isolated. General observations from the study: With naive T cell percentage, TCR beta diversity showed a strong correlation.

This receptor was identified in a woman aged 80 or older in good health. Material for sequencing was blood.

CDR3 loop: CSAKPVRLAGGNEQFF. Here the CDR3 DNA reads TGCAGTGCTAAACCCGTCCGACTAGCGGGGGGCAATGAGCAGTTCTTC. The chain joins TRBV20-1 to TRBJ2-1; 13 positions match TRBD2. V lost 4 bases, J lost 6 bases, and 9 bases stayed unmatched. The CDR3 contains 16 residues. Germline CDR1 is DFQATT and CDR2 is SNEGSKA (reference sequence).